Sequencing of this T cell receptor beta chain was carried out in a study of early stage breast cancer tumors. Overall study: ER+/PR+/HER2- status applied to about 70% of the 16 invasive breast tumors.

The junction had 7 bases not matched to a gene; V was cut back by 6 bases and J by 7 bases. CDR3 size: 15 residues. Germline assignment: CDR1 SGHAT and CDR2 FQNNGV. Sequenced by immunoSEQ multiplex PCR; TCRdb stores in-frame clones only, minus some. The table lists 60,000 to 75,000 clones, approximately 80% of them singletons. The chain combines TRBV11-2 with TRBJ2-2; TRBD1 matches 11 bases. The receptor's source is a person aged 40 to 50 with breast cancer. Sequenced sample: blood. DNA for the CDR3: TGTGCCAGCAGACGGACAGGGGGCGGGGTCGGGGAGCTGTTTTTT. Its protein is CASRRTGGGVGELFF.